This T cell receptor (beta chain) was recorded in a study of shared clonotypes between healthy human individuals. Assay execution took place at the deep level. Genomic DNA of each subset was evenly split across several immunoSEQ plates. Per the study methods: Junction-only sequences without quality scores were provided by ImmunoSEQ, so filtering was different. The data were produced by immunoSEQ multiplex PCR, yet TCRdb's version contains in-frame clones alone and is incomplete. D and trimming were read from the DNA, whereas the V and J calls and clone size are those reported in that table. The sample includes hundreds of thousands of clones, 90% to 95% of them seen just once. Terminally differentiated effector memory CD45RA+ cells were excluded from the naive CD8 cells, which were CD45RO-negative and positively selected for CCR7. Every contributor of samples was a Caucasian grown-up residing in Nashville, Tennessee.

This CDR3 is 16 amino acids long. The germline CDR1 and CDR2 sequences are WSHSY and SAAADI. V was clipped by 5 bases and J by 4 bases; unmatched bases: 12. The receptor comes from a woman in her 30s in good health. The chain employs TRBV10-2 and TRBJ2-7; 9 bases line up with TRBD1. Sequenced sample: naive CD8+ T cells sorted from blood. The CDR3 DNA follows: TGCGCCAGCAGTCCCGTTAGGGACAGGGCGAAATACGAGCAGTACTTC. As protein: CASSPVRDRAKYEQYF.